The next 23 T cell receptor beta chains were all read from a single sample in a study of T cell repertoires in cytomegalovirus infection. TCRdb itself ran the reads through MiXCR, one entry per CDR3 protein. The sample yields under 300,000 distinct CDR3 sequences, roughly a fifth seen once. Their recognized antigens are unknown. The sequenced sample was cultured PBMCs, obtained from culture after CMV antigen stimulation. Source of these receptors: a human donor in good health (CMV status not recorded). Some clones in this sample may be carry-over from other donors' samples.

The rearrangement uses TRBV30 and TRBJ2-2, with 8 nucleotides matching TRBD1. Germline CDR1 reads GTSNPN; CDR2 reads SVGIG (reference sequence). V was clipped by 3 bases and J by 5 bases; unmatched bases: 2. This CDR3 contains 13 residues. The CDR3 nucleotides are TGTGCCTGGAGCAGACAGGGGACCGGGGAGCTGTTTTTT. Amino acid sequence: CAWSRQGTGELFF.

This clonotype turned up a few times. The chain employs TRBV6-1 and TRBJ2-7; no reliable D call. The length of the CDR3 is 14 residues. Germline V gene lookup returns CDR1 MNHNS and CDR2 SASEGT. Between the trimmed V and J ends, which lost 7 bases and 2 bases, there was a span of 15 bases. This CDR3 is CASKVTHFAYEQYF. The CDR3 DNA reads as TGTGCCAGCAAAGTCACACATTTTGCCTACGAGCAGTACTTC.

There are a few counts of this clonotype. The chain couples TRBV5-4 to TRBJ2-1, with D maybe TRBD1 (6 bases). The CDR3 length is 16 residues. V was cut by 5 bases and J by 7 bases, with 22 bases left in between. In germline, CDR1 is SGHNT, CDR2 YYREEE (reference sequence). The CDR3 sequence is CASSNAGTSGRNEQFF. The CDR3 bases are TGTGCCAGCAGTAATGCCGGGACATCGGGCAGGAATGAGCAGTTCTTC.

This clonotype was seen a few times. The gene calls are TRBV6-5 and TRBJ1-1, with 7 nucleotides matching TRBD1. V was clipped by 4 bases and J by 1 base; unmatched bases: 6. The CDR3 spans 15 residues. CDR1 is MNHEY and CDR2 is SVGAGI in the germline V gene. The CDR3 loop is CASSSQGSGNTEAFF. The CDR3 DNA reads TGTGCCAGCAGTTCACAGGGGTCGGGGAACACTGAAGCTTTCTTT.

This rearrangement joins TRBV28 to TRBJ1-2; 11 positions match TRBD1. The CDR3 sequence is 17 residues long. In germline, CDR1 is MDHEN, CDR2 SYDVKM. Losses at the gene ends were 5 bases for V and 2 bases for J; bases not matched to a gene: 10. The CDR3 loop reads CASSPRTGGWVNYGYTF. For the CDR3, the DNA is TGTGCCAGCAGTCCGAGGACAGGGGGCTGGGTGAACTATGGCTACACCTTC.

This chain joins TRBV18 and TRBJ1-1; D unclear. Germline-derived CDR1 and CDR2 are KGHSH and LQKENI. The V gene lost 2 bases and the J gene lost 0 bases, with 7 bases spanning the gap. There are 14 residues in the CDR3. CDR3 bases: TGTGCCAGCTCACCAACGGGGATGAACACTGAAGCTTTCTTT. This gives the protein CASSPTGMNTEAFF.

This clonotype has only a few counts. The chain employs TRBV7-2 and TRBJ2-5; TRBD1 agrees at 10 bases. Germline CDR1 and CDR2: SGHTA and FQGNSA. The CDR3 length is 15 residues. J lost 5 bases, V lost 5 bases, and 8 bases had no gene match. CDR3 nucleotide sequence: TGTGCCAGCAGCGCCGGGACAGGGGTGTCGGAGACCCAGTACTTC. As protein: CASSAGTGVSETQYF.

The CDR3 protein is CASSRWRGPYEQYF. DNA for the CDR3: TGTGCCAGCAGCCGGTGGAGGGGCCCATACGAGCAGTACTTC. The chain has TRBV7-8 and TRBJ2-7; TRBD2 might be the D (6 bases). V lost 5 bases and J 4 bases, leaving 15 bases between the germline ends. The CDR3 is 14 amino acids. CDR1 and CDR2 (germline): SGHVS, FQNEAQ.

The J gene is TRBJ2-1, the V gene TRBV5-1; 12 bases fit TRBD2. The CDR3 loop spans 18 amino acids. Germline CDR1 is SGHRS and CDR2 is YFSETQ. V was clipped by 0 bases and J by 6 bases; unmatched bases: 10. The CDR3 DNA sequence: TGCGCCAGCAGCTTGGGTCCCATGTCTAGCGGGAGGGGCAATGAGCAGTTCTTC. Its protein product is CASSLGPMSSGRGNEQFF.

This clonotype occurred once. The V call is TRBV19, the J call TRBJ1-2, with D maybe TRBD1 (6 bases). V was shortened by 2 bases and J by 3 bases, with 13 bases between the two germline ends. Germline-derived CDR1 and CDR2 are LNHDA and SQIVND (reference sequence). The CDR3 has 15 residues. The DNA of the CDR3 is TGTGCCAGTAGTATAAACAGGGAACCCGACTATGGCTACACCTTC. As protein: CASSINREPDYGYTF.

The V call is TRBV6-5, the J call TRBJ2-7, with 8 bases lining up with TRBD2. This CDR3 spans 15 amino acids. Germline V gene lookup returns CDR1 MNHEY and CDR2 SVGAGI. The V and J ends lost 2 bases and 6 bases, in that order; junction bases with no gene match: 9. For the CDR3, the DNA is TGTGCCAGCAGTTACAGTCCGGGACTAGTCCCCGAGCAGTACTTC. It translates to CASSYSPGLVPEQYF.

The CDR3 sequence: CASRSSGTSGYNEQFF. Written as DNA, the CDR3 is TGTGCCAGTAGATCGTCCGGGACTAGCGGTTACAATGAGCAGTTCTTC. The V and J genes are TRBV19 and TRBJ2-1, with 11 bases identical to TRBD2. Germline CDR1 is LNHDA and CDR2 is SQIVND (reference sequence). CDR3 size: 16 residues. V trimming: 6 bases; J trimming: 4 bases; junction bases outside the gene matches: 8.

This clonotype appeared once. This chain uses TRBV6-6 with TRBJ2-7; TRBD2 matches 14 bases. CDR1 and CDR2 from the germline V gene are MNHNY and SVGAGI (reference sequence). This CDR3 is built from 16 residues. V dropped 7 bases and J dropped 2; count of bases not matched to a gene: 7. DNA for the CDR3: TGTGCCAGCAACTCAAAGACTAGCGGGAGGGCCTACGAGCAGTACTTC. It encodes CASNSKTSGRAYEQYF.

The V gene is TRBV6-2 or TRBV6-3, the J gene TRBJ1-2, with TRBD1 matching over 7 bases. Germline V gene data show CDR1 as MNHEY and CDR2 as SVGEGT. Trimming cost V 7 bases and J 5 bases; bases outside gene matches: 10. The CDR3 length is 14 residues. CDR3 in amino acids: CASINPGQAYGYTF. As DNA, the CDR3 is TGTGCCAGCATCAACCCCGGACAGGCGTATGGCTACACCTTC.

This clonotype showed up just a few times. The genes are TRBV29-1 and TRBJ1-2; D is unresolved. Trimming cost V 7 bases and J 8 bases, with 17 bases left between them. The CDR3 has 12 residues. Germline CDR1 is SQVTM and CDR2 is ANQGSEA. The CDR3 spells CSAGVAARGYTF. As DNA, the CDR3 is TGCAGCGCCGGGGTGGCAGCTCGGGGCTACACCTTC.

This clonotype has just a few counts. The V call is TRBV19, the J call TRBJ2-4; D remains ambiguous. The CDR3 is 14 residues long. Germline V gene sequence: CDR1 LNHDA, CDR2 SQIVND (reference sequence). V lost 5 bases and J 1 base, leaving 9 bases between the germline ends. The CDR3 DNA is TGTGCCAGTAGTGTCTGGGGTGCCAAAAACATTCAGTACTTC. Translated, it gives CASSVWGAKNIQYF.

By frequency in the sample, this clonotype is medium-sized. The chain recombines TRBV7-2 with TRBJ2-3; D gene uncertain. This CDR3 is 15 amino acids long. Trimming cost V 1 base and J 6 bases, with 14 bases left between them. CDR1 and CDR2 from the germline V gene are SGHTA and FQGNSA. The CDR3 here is CASSLVGTTKDTQYF. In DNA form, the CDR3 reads TGTGCCAGCAGCTTAGTCGGCACTACCAAGGATACGCAGTATTTT.

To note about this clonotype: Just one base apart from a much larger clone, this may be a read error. The CDR3 is CASSINAKSYEQFF. The DNA for the CDR3 is TGTGCCAGTAGTATAAACGCTAAATCATATGAGCAGTTCTTC. The chain carries TRBV19 and TRBJ2-1, with D hard to call. Trimming stripped 2 bases from V and 8 bases from J, with 13 bases between. This CDR3 region has 14 residues. Per germline, CDR1 LNHDA and CDR2 SQIVND (reference sequence).

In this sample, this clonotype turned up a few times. This CDR3 reads CASSYGTHGGEAFF. The CDR3, as DNA: TGTGCCAGCAGTTACGGTACCCATGGTGGTGAAGCTTTCTTT. The chain has TRBV6-5 and TRBJ1-1; D unresolved. Trimming left V 2 bases short and J 7 bases short, with 14 bases between. This CDR3 has 14 amino acids. CDR1 is MNHEY, CDR2 SVGAGI, per germline.

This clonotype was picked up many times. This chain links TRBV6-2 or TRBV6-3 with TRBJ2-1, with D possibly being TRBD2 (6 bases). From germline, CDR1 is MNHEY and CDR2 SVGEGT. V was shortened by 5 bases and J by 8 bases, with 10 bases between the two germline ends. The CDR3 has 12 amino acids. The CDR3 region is CASSNSGYEQFF. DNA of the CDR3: TGTGCCAGCAGTAATAGCGGCTATGAGCAGTTCTTC.

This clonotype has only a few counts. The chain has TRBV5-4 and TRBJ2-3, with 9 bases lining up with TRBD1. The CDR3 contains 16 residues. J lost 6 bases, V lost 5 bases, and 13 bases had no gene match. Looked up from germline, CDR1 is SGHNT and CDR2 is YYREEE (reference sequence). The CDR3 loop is CASSQTGTGSWDTQYF. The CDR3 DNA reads TGTGCCAGCAGTCAAACCGGGACAGGGTCTTGGGATACGCAGTATTTT.

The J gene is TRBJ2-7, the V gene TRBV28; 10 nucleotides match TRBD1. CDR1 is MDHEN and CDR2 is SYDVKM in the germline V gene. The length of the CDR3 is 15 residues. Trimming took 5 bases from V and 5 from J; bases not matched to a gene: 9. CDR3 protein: CASSPTGTGVHEQYF. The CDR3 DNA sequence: TGTGCCAGCAGTCCAACCGGGACAGGGGTCCACGAGCAGTACTTC.

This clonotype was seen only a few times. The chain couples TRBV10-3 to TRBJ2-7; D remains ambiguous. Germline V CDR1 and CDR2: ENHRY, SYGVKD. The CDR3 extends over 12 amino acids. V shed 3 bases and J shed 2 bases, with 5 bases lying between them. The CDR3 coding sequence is TGTGCCATCAGTGACGGGCCCTACGAGCAGTACTTC. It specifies CAISDGPYEQYF.